This TCR beta chain was identified in a study of blood T cell repertoires in COVID-19 (dated by TCRdb to about 2020). For the wider study: Samples from collaborators originated in the United States, Italy and Spain and spanned both the acute and convalescent phases of COVID-19. The prospective study material was composed of cDNA or gDNA derived from T cells, B-cell-depleted T cells, or PBMCs. Subjects who had been exposed to COVID-19, were actively infected with it, or had recovered from it provided the deeply sampled blood TCRbeta repertoires that made up the dataset. The repertoires were made available in a free public database intended to serve as a resource for research on the immune response to SARS-CoV-2. Samples were obtained from the ongoing ImmuneRACE study (first 160 participants) and from some 1,200 subjects provided by 6 global collaborators. Nearly every sample came with metadata listing a de-identified subject ID, COVID-19 status, age in years and sex. Where available, HLA class I and class II types were obtained from metadata supplied by the sample provider rather than from assay-based typing.

Worth noting for this clone: Its antigen is still unknown. Within one base of it there is no much larger clone, and no base qualities were kept.

Broader findings and caveats from the paper: Clinical and demographic metadata were provided uncurated, with the amount varying by source and participant.

Whole blood was collected in K2EDTA tubes by collaborating institutions according to the institutions' own protocols. For TCRbeta analysis, collaborators shipped samples as frozen whole blood, isolated PBMCs, or DNA extracted from either of those sample types. V is pared back by 8 bases and J by 3 bases, with 19 bases lying between the germline termini. The CDR3 holds 15 amino acids from the cysteine to the phenylalanine. Only the CDR3 part of the read is kept: 45 bases, read in frame from the first base. The germline V gene yields MNHEY for CDR1 and SVGAGI for CDR2. TCRbeta CDR3 regions were amplified from genomic DNA by means of the immunoSEQ Assay, a bias-controlled multiplex PCR. On the authors' methods: The number of nucleated cells in each sample was estimated by amplification of reference gene primers within the assay. To quantify the absolute abundance of each unique TCRbeta CDR3 rearrangement, sequence reads were collapsed and filtered. For each sample, productive Simpson clonality was calculated as the square root of Simpson's diversity index across productive rearrangements. TCRdb took over this immuneACCESS table, retaining in-frame rearrangements with V and J assigned. Such tables are incomplete; in checked studies, under half of the missing clones stem from an unresolved V gene, and the remainder is unexplained. That table is the source of V, J and clone size, and D and trimming were worked out from the DNA. This sample gives about 110,000 clones in total; 69% of them show up just once. The top ten clones comprise about 5.9% of the sample.

Sequencing was performed on peripheral blood. The chain was built from TRBV6-5 and TRBJ1-1; TRBD1 might be the D gene, on 5 matching bases. The origin of this receptor is a man older than 75 with acute or convalescent COVID-19. The CDR3 loop reads CASRPRGPGDTEAFF. The nucleotides are TGTGCCAGCCGCCCACGGGGACCGGGAGACACTGAAGCTTTCTTT.